These 22 T cell receptor beta chains came from one sample sequenced in a study of CD8 T cells in Susac syndrome. RNA, at about 0.45 to 1 ug, was reverse transcribed with random hexamers. Using its own MiXCR run on the immunoSEQ multiplex PCR reads, TCRdb lists one record per CDR3 protein. The sample has 190,000 or so distinct CDR3 sequences, roughly 95% seen once; the top ten hold approximately 0.093%. Sequencing was performed on CD4+ T cells from PBMCs. Receptors were obtained from a human donor with multiple sclerosis.

The chain uses TRBV20-1 and TRBJ1-1; tentatively, D is TRBD1 (5 bases). Per the germline V gene, CDR1 is DFQATT and CDR2 is SNEGSKA (reference sequence). V lost 1 base and J lost 5, with 14 bases in between. This CDR3 comprises 14 residues. CDR3 in amino acids: CSARAPRGGTEAFF. In DNA, the CDR3 is TGCAGTGCTAGAGCCCCGCGGGGGGGAACTGAAGCTTTCTTT.

The chain uses TRBV20-1 and TRBJ2-2, with TRBD1 identical over 8 bases. This CDR3 comprises 16 residues. Trimming took 1 base from V and 5 from J; bases not matched to a gene: 9. Germline V lookup: CDR1 DFQATT, CDR2 SNEGSKA (reference sequence). CDR3 sequence (DNA): TGCAGTGCTAGAGTCCCGGGGACAGGCTGGACCGGGGAGCTGTTTTTT. Residues: CSARVPGTGWTGELFF.

The J gene is TRBJ2-1, the V gene TRBV9; 9 bases agree with TRBD2. The CDR3 is 14 residues long. The V gene end was trimmed by 3 bases and the J gene end by 14 bases; junction bases not matched to a gene: 12. Per the germline V gene, CDR1 is SGDLS and CDR2 is YYNGEE. The CDR3 nucleotides read TGTGCCAGCAGCGGGGCCGCTAGCGGGGTTCGTAAGTTCTTC. Its protein is CASSGAASGVRKFF.

The chain couples TRBV24-1 to TRBJ2-1; 13 bases map to TRBD2. CDR1 is KGHDR, CDR2 SFDVKD, per germline. V shed 3 bases and J 8 bases; nucleotides not matched to a gene: 6. This CDR3 spans 16 amino acids. CDR3: CATSDPGLAGVYEQFF. Written as DNA, the CDR3 is TGTGCCACCAGTGATCCTGGACTAGCGGGAGTCTATGAGCAGTTCTTC.

The chain links TRBV30 to TRBJ2-1, with unresolved D. V lost 3 bases and J lost 0, with 9 bases in between. CDR3 length equals 14 residues. The germline V gene has CDR1 GTSNPN and CDR2 SVGIG (reference sequence). As DNA, the CDR3 is TGTGCCTGGAGCCCAGGTAGCTCCTACAATGAGCAGTTCTTC. It codes for CAWSPGSSYNEQFF.

This clonotype was picked up one time. The chain couples TRBV20-1 to TRBJ2-3; TRBD2 matches at 11 bases. CDR3 length: 14 residues. V trimming: 5 bases; J trimming: 3 bases; junction bases outside the gene matches: 4. Per germline, CDR1 DFQATT and CDR2 SNEGSKA (reference sequence). The CDR3 here is CSAQLAGATDTQYF. The CDR3 DNA reads as TGCAGTGCTCAACTAGCGGGGGCTACAGATACGCAGTATTTT.

This chain links TRBV18 with TRBJ2-1; D might be TRBD1 (6 bases). This CDR3 is built from 13 residues. The germline V gene encodes CDR1 KGHSH and CDR2 LQKENI. Trimming removed 4 bases at V and 8 bases at J, with 12 bases between. CDR3 protein: CASSHRDNHEQFF. Written as DNA, the CDR3 is TGTGCCAGCTCACACCGGGACAACCATGAGCAGTTCTTC.

The chain links TRBV20-1 to TRBJ1-1, with D possibly TRBD1 on 6 matching bases. Germline lookup yields CDR1 DFQATT and CDR2 SNEGSKA (reference sequence). V was shortened by 3 bases and J by 0 bases, with 11 bases between the two germline ends. The CDR3 is made up of 14 amino acids. DNA of the CDR3: TGCAGTGCTAGGCCAGGGACACTGAACACTGAAGCTTTCTTT. This encodes CSARPGTLNTEAFF.

This chain connects TRBV6-2 or TRBV6-3 to TRBJ2-1; 7 positions match TRBD1. Per the germline V gene, CDR1 is MNHEY and CDR2 is SVGEGT. The CDR3 is made up of 15 amino acids. V shed 5 bases, J shed 0 bases, and the junction held 4 bases outside the gene matches. The CDR3 here is CASSDGTASYNEQFF. The CDR3 DNA reads as TGTGCCAGCAGTGACGGGACAGCCTCCTACAATGAGCAGTTCTTC.

CDR3 sequence (DNA): TGCAGCCAGGAATCGGGCACAGATACGCAGTATTTT. Its translation: CSQESGTDTQYF. This chain joins TRBV29-1 and TRBJ2-3; D gene unclear. V lost 8 bases and J 1 base, leaving 10 bases between the germline ends. This CDR3 comprises 12 residues. Germline lookup yields CDR1 SQVTM and CDR2 ANQGSEA.

This chain uses TRBV2 with TRBJ1-1; D ambiguous. V was shortened by 6 bases and J by 11 bases, with 19 bases between the two germline ends. Germline CDR1 is SNHLY and CDR2 is FYNNEI. The CDR3 is made up of 13 amino acids. CDR3 amino acids: CASRYTMFGMAFF. DNA of the CDR3: TGTGCCAGCAGATACACCATGTTTGGGATGGCTTTCTTT.

V is TRBV7-6 and J is TRBJ1-6, with D maybe TRBD1 (5 bases). CDR3 length: 15 residues. CDR1 and CDR2 (germline): SGHVS, FNYEAQ. V gave up 5 bases and J gave up 7 bases, with 15 bases separating them. This CDR3 is CASSPREGSNSPLHF. Written as DNA, the CDR3 is TGTGCCAGCAGCCCCCGGGAGGGGTCCAATTCACCCCTCCACTTT.

This chain connects TRBV4-1 to TRBJ2-1, with TRBD2 as a possible D gene (5 bases). The CDR3 contains 11 residues. The V gene lost 0 bases and the J gene lost 15 bases, with 9 bases spanning the gap. CDR1 and CDR2 (germline): MGHRA, YSYEKL. The CDR3 coding sequence is TGCGCCAGCAGCCAAGAGAGGGTTTGGTTCTTC. Residues: CASSQERVWFF.

This clonotype was seen once. The chain links TRBV10-3 to TRBJ1-6; perhaps TRBD1 as D (6 bases). Germline CDR1 and CDR2: ENHRY and SYGVKD. The CDR3 has 13 residues. V lost 7 bases and J 5 bases, leaving 9 bases between the germline ends. In nucleotides, the CDR3 is TGTGCCATCACGAGGGGGAATAATTCACCCCTCCACTTT. Its translation: CAITRGNNSPLHF.

This clonotype was seen only once. The chain has TRBV24-1 and TRBJ2-7; the D is unclear. The CDR3 totals 14 residues. Germline V gives CDR1 KGHDR, CDR2 SFDVKD. V lost 9 bases and J lost 6, with 20 bases in between. CDR3 sequence reads: CATSSPRRPLEQYF. DNA for the CDR3: TGTGCCACCTCCTCGCCCAGACGACCCCTCGAGCAGTACTTC.

The CDR3: CASSLRLAVDNEQFF. The CDR3 DNA follows: TGTGCCAGCAGCCTCCGTCTAGCGGTTGACAATGAGCAGTTCTTC. The V call is TRBV5-4, the J call TRBJ2-1; the match to TRBD2 covers 7 bases. V lost 4 bases and J lost 5; bases outside the gene matches: 9. Germline lookup yields CDR1 SGHNT and CDR2 YYREEE (reference sequence). This CDR3 is built from 15 residues. The variable domain in full, with the rest retrieved from reference TRBV5-4 and TRBJ2-1, is ETGVTQSPTHLIKTRGQQVTLRCSSQSGHNTVSWYQQALGQGPQFIFQYYREEENGRGNFPPRFSGLQFPNYSSELNVNALELDDSALYLCASSLRLAVDNEQFFGPGTRLTVL.

This chain connects TRBV12-3 or TRBV12-4 to TRBJ2-1; D may be TRBD2 (5 bases). Trimming cost V 3 bases and J 2 bases, with 8 bases left between them. The CDR3 is 14 residues long. CDR3 sequence (DNA): TGTGCCAGCAGTTTGAGGGTGGCCTACAATGAGCAGTTCTTC. This translates into CASSLRVAYNEQFF.

This chain connects TRBV18 to TRBJ1-6; possibly TRBD1 for D (5 bases). The CDR3 runs 17 residues. Between the trimmed V and J ends, which lost 1 base and 7 bases, there was a span of 17 bases. The germline CDR1 and CDR2 sequences are KGHSH and LQKENI. The CDR3 DNA follows: TGTGCCAGCTCACCACTTCCCCAGGGAAGAGTGAATTCACCCCTCCACTTT. This gives the protein CASSPLPQGRVNSPLHF.

J is TRBJ2-2 and V is TRBV14, with 9 bases that match TRBD1. The ends lost 3 bases at V and 5 bases at J; junction bases unmatched: 10. Germline V gives CDR1 SGHDN, CDR2 FVKESK. The CDR3 has 17 residues. The CDR3 DNA reads as TGTGCCAGCAGCCACGCCCCGGGACAGGGCCCAACCGGGGAGCTGTTTTTT. Translation: CASSHAPGQGPTGELFF.

The rearrangement joins TRBV25-1 to TRBJ2-5; the D is unclear. Germline loops: CDR1 MGHDK, CDR2 SYGVNS. The CDR3 is made up of 14 amino acids. V gave up 3 bases and J gave up 7 bases, with 15 bases separating them. The CDR3 DNA follows: TGTGCCAGCAGTGACTGGGTGGATCGTGGGACCCAGTACTTC. Protein product: CASSDWVDRGTQYF.

V and J are TRBV11-1 and TRBJ2-5, with 10 bases lining up with TRBD2. V shed 5 bases, J shed 4 bases, and the junction held 4 bases outside the gene matches. The CDR3 sequence is 14 residues long. Germline CDR1 and CDR2: SGHAT and FQDESV (reference sequence). The CDR3 loop is CASSPRLAGETQYF. The DNA for the CDR3 is TGTGCCAGCAGCCCCCGACTAGCGGGAGAGACCCAGTACTTC.

The chain uses TRBV4-1 and TRBJ2-7, with 15 bases matching TRBD2. Germline V lookup: CDR1 MGHRA, CDR2 YSYEKL. The CDR3 has 18 residues. Trimming removed 2 bases from V and 2 bases from J; junction bases left unmatched: 7. The CDR3 here is CASSQLGLAGGFTYEQYF. CDR3 DNA sequence: TGCGCCAGCAGCCAACTGGGACTAGCGGGAGGATTCACCTACGAGCAGTACTTC.